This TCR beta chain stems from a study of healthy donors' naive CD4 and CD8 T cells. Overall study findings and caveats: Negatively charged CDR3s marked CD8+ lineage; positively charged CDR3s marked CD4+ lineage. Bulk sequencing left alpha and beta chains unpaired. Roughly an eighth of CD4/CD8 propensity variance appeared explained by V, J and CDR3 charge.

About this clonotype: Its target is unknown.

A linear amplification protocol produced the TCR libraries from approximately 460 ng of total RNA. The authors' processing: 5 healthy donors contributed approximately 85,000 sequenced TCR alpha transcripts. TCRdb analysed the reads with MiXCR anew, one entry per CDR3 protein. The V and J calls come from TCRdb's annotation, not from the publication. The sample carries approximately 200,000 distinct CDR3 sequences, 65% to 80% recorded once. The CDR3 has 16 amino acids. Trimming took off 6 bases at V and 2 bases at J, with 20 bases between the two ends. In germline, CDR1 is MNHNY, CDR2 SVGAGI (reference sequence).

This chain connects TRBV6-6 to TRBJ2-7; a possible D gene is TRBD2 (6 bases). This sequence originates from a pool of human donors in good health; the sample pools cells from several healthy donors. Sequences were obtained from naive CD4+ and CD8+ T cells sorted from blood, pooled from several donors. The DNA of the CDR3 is TGTGCCAGCAGCACTAGCCCGACGGCGGGCCCCTACGAGCAGTACTTC. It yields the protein CASSTSPTAGPYEQYF.